This is a list of T cell receptor beta chains from one sample in a study of radiotherapy plus CTLA-4 blockade in lung cancer. Measured with immunoSEQ multiplex PCR; TCRdb has only the in-frame clones, and not every one. This table holds 83,000 or so clones, about four fifths found once. The starting material was peripheral blood, obtained from a patient treated with radiotherapy plus ipilimumab. Source of these receptors: a human donor with non-small cell lung cancer who had stable disease on radiotherapy plus ipilimumab. Each CDR3 is given without its conserved first and last residue.

len	v_gene	CDR3aa
13	TRBV18	ASSSPGQVWYEQF
13	TRBV5-8	ASSLIAGGADTQY
13	TRBV18	ASSPSSGSGNTIY
13	TRBV27	ASSLDRSANTEAF
16	TRBV9	ASSVAGGGAGGTDTQY
10	TRBV30	AWRSGVTEQY
13	TRBV7-9	ASSLTALGQETQY
12	TRBV5-5	ASGGRPNTGELF
11	TRBV10-1	ASSGASTGELF
13	TRBV5-1	ASSLGDRAEETQY
10	TRBV7-2	ASSLAGGEQY
11	TRBV7-2	ASSLGLVNEQF
11	TRBV29-1	SVRENSNTEAF
13	TRBV9	ASSVGDSQTGELF
13	TRBV4-1	ASSPWGGLRETQY
11	TRBV30	AWSGGLQETQY
13	TRBV28	ASSLLGGPGNTIY
12	TRBV5-4	ASSFWTGNTEAF
13	TRBV7-7	ASRPTGQRTDTQY
12	TRBV7-3	ASSFSGEDNEQF
15	TRBV7-9	ANSSNHQGTYNEKLF
11	TRBV10-1	ASSQRMGETQY
15	TRBV7-3	ASSLTPGRGYNSPLH
15	TRBV7-8	ASSLSGQTYSGNTIY
11	TRBV5-6	ASSLDELNEQF
13	TRBV6-5	ASSRGGTTYNEQF
14	TRBV7-2	ASSLVPGGNTGELF
14	TRBV30	AWKGQSLPTNEKLF
12	TRBV5-1	ASSSFLGGDTQY
12	TRBV6-1	ASSPRQVSYEQY
12	TRBV7-8	ASSLLAGTYEQY
11	TRBV7-9	ASSSPPGWEQY
13	TRBV11-2	ASSSGASSSYEQY
12	TRBV19	ASSEGRGNQPQH
9	TRBV18	ASSPHNEQF
14	TRBV2	ASSESPYRAGETQY
14	TRBV9	ASSVRALTNTGELF
13	TRBV7-2	ASSLGATGRNTIY
11	TRBV9	ASSVSGVYGYT
13	TRBV7-6	ASSLFNGNSYEQY
12	TRBV27	ASSSSYLAEKLF
15	TRBV18	ASSRQVQTGGSGELF
12	TRBV6-5	ASSYDGAAGELF
13	TRBV28	ASSAIRQSGNTIY
12	TRBV28	ASTQTRGYNEQF
12	TRBV29-1	SVVNRKSSYEQY
11	TRBV7-3	ASSSQGYGEQF
13	TRBV2	ASKGQGTNTGELF